The rows below give T cell receptor beta chains drawn from one sample of a study of CD8+ T cells in alopecia areata. Here immunoSEQ multiplex PCR was the method, and the copy in TCRdb shows in-frame clones only, minus some. The table lists 100,000 to 150,000 clones, 49% of them singletons. Sample: CD8+ T cells sorted from blood, taken at week 0. These receptors came from a human donor with alopecia areata. The CDR3 runs from the conserved cysteine through the conserved F or W.

V gene,CDR3 protein
TRBV6-1,CASSEAPGTGADIQYF
TRBV10-3,CAITSGDFYNEQFF
TRBV7-8,CASSSQRGATDTQYF
TRBV4-1,CASSQQGVTEAFF
TRBV7-6,CASSLAIGTSGYNEQFF
TRBV9,CASSVAQPGSGNTIYF
TRBV7-9,CASSPELTDTQYF
TRBV7-9,CASSRGPGDTEAFF
TRBV30,CAWKQGDYYGYTF
TRBV15,CATSRDNYNSPLHF
TRBV30,CAWSDRDRTSDEQFF
TRBV2,CASSEWPNQPQHF
TRBV5-4,CASSLTSGDRYEQYF
TRBV29-1,CSVDQGTGFYEQYF
TRBV29-1,CSVDGRLPQETQYF
TRBV6-5,CASSYGQGGEQYF
TRBV11-2,CASSLMASGGREQYF
TRBV7-9,CASSPRQGLGEQYF
TRBV6-5,CASSTGQSNTEAFF
TRBV9,CASSVISPASGDPTDTQYF
TRBV29-1,CSVHLQGASGANVLTF
TRBV25-1,CASNPTGRTEAFF
TRBV6-5,CASSYSARTGSEQYF
TRBV13,CASSFANQPQHF
TRBV7-3,CASSLAGGPSEQFF
TRBV4-1,CASSPGLGWNEQFF
TRBV12-5,CASRAATNTEAFF
TRBV27,CASSWGRSYEQYF
TRBV2,CASSERQEGTYEQYF
TRBV2,CASSDGLAGETQYF
TRBV18,CASSPPGQPQHF
TRBV29-1,CSVESNGQGPYEQYF
TRBV5-1,CASSISATKNIQYF
TRBV7-9,CASSPDEETQYF
TRBV7-9,CASSRSEEDTQYF
TRBV13,CASSLTLGRDTGELFF
TRBV7-8,CASSLGRGRSSYEQYF
TRBV7-9,CASSQRLSESTDTQYF
TRBV19,CASGEQGASEAFF
TRBV5-6,CASSLQEALDPQHF
TRBV7-2,CASSLGPDRYSSPLHF
TRBV30,CAWSFTASYEQYF
TRBV30,CAWSAGNYGYTF
TRBV21-1,CASSTTGVRSPLHF
TRBV2,CASSEVQANYGYTF
TRBV5-1,CASTREGGYGYTF
TRBV7-2,CASSFLGGQETQYF
TRBV5-1,CASSLARTDTQYF
TRBV7-8,CASSPLLAGTRETQYF
TRBV10-3,CAISDSDRESYNEQFF
TRBV27,CASSPGTGIYEQYF
TRBV14,CASSQDWVGEFSGANVLTF